Listed below are T cell receptor beta chains from one sample, sequenced in a study of patients and donors after allogeneic stem cell transplantation. TCRdb passed the RT-PCR reads through MiXCR, listing each CDR3 protein once. This table holds about 410,000 distinct CDR3 sequences, 16% found once. The sequencing sample was made of blood, either unsorted or a sorted T cell fraction (not recorded which). The receptors stem from a human donor who was either an allogeneic HSCT recipient or a stem cell or donor lymphocyte infusion donor (not recorded which). It is not recorded whose cells these are; they may come from a transplant donor. CDR3s include the opening cysteine and the closing phenylalanine or tryptophan. Each record gives: J gene, clone size, V gene, D gene, CDR3 length, CDR3 DNA, CDR3 protein. The D gene is left open where the match is weak. Clone size is shown for a subset of rows, as once, few, many or a class of expanded clone.

J: TRBJ2-2
size: NA
V: TRBV5-1
D: NA
length: 17
DNA: TGCGCCAGCAGCTTGCCGCTGACTGAGCCCCACACCGGGGAGCTGTTTTTT
CDR3: CASSLPLTEPHTGELFF

J: TRBJ1-4
size: few
V: TRBV7-6
D: NA
length: 14
DNA: TGTGCCAGCAGCTTAGTTCGGGCAGCCGAAAAACTGTTTTTT
CDR3: CASSLVRAAEKLFF

J: TRBJ2-5
size: NA
V: TRBV19
D: NA
length: 16
DNA: TGTGCCAGTAGTAGTGGGGACCCAGGATCTCAAGAGACCCAGTACTTC
CDR3: CASSSGDPGSQETQYF

J: TRBJ2-1
size: once
V: TRBV11-3
D: TRBD1
length: 14
DNA: TGTGCCAGCAAGACAGGGGGGTCCTACAATGAGCAGTTCTTC
CDR3: CASKTGGSYNEQFF

J: TRBJ1-2
size: NA
V: TRBV3-1
D: NA
length: 15
DNA: TGTGCCAGCAGCACAGGGAGCGGGGAGAACTATGGCTACACCTTC
CDR3: CASSTGSGENYGYTF

J: TRBJ2-1
size: NA
V: TRBV19
D: TRBD2
length: 18
DNA: TGTGCCAGTAGTATGGGGCAAGCACTAGCGGGACGATACAATGAGCAGTTCTTC
CDR3: CASSMGQALAGRYNEQFF

J: TRBJ1-4
size: NA
V: TRBV20-1
D: NA
length: 14
DNA: TGCAGTGCTAGAGATCTGACAGGTGGCGAAAAACTGTTTTTT
CDR3: CSARDLTGGEKLFF

J: TRBJ2-5
size: NA
V: TRBV28
D: TRBD2
length: 16
DNA: TGTGCCAGCAGTATAGGACTAGCGGCCACTCAAGAGACCCAGTACTTC
CDR3: CASSIGLAATQETQYF

J: TRBJ1-4
size: NA
V: TRBV14
D: TRBD1
length: 15
DNA: TGTGCCAGCAGCCAAGTACAGGGGTCTAATGAAAAACTGTTTTTT
CDR3: CASSQVQGSNEKLFF

J: TRBJ2-7
size: NA
V: TRBV5-6
D: NA
length: 16
DNA: TGTGCCAGCAGCTCTAGAATACGACAGAAGGACTACGAGCAGTACTTC
CDR3: CASSSRIRQKDYEQYF

J: TRBJ1-2
size: few
V: TRBV27
D: TRBD1
length: 14
DNA: TGTGCCAGCAGTACGGCGACAGGGGACTATGGCTACACCTTC
CDR3: CASSTATGDYGYTF

J: TRBJ2-2
size: NA
V: TRBV20-1
D: NA
length: 11
DNA: TGCAGTGCTAGCAGGACCGGGGAGCTGTTTTTT
CDR3: CSASRTGELFF

J: TRBJ2-5
size: few
V: TRBV6-1
D: TRBD1
length: 14
DNA: TGTGCCAGCAGTCCACACAGGGGGCGAGAGACCCAGTACTTC
CDR3: CASSPHRGRETQYF

J: TRBJ1-1
size: NA
V: TRBV2
D: NA
length: 11
DNA: TGTGCCAGCAGTGAAAGCCGGTCAGCTTTCTTT
CDR3: CASSESRSAFF

J: TRBJ2-5
size: few
V: TRBV19
D: TRBD1
length: 14
DNA: TGTGCCAGTAGTATTGACAGGGATGTAGAGACCCAGTACTTC
CDR3: CASSIDRDVETQYF

J: TRBJ2-4
size: few
V: TRBV3-1
D: TRBD2
length: 16
DNA: TGTGCCAGCAGCCAAAACCCTAGCGGGGCCAAAAACATTCAGTACTTC
CDR3: CASSQNPSGAKNIQYF

J: TRBJ2-2
size: NA
V: TRBV21-1
D: NA
length: 19
DNA: TGTGCCAGCAGCAAAGCCCCTCTCAGGGGGCGCGGTCGCACCGGGGAGCTGTTTTTT
CDR3: CASSKAPLRGRGRTGELFF

J: TRBJ1-2
size: few
V: TRBV4-3
D: NA
length: 19
DNA: TGCGCCAGCAGCCAAGATTGGGCGGGCGGCTCTGTAACTAACTATGGCTACACCTTC
CDR3: CASSQDWAGGSVTNYGYTF

J: TRBJ2-7
size: NA
V: TRBV2
D: NA
length: 14
DNA: TGTGCCAGCCGTCGGGGCCTCCTCCCCCACGAGCAGTACTTC
CDR3: CASRRGLLPHEQYF

J: TRBJ1-5
size: many
V: TRBV12-3/TRBV12-4
D: NA
length: 13
DNA: TGTGCCAGCAGCCTTCACCGCAATCAGCCCCAGCATTTT
CDR3: CASSLHRNQPQHF

J: TRBJ2-1
size: NA
V: TRBV13
D: NA
length: 15
DNA: TGTGCCAGCAGCTCAGATGGAGGGGGGTACAATGAGCAGTTCTTC
CDR3: CASSSDGGGYNEQFF

J: TRBJ2-1
size: many
V: TRBV6-2/TRBV6-3
D: TRBD2
length: 17
DNA: TGTGCCAGCAGTTTGGCGGGGGGGCCATTTCTCTACAATGAGCAGTTCTTC
CDR3: CASSLAGGPFLYNEQFF

J: TRBJ1-2
size: few
V: TRBV7-9
D: TRBD1
length: 15
DNA: TGTGCCAGCAGCTTCGGGACAGGGGGAAGTGATGGCTACACCTTC
CDR3: CASSFGTGGSDGYTF

J: TRBJ2-2
size: NA
V: TRBV5-1
D: TRBD1
length: 17
DNA: TGCGCCAGCAGCTTTCGCTGGACAGGGGGCTTGGCCGGGGAGCTGTTTTTT
CDR3: CASSFRWTGGLAGELFF

J: TRBJ2-7
size: few
V: TRBV27
D: TRBD2
length: 16
DNA: TGTGCCAGCAGGCCTTTTCAGACTAGCGGACCCTACGAGCAGTACTTC
CDR3: CASRPFQTSGPYEQYF

J: TRBJ2-7
size: few
V: TRBV6-5
D: TRBD2
length: 16
DNA: TGTGCCAGCAGTTACTCAACTAGCGGAAGGTCTTACGAGCAGTACTTC
CDR3: CASSYSTSGRSYEQYF

J: TRBJ2-1
size: NA
V: TRBV11-2
D: TRBD1
length: 16
DNA: TGTGCCAGCAGCAGACAGGGGGCGAGTTTCTACAATGAGCAGTTCTTC
CDR3: CASSRQGASFYNEQFF

J: TRBJ2-2
size: many
V: TRBV18
D: NA
length: 16
DNA: TGTGCCAGCTCACCAGGACAGAACTCGAACACCGGGGAGCTGTTTTTT
CDR3: CASSPGQNSNTGELFF

J: TRBJ2-3
size: NA
V: TRBV7-3
D: NA
length: 14
DNA: TGTGCCAGCAGCTTATCCGGCACCACAGATACGCAGTATTTT
CDR3: CASSLSGTTDTQYF

J: TRBJ2-7
size: NA
V: TRBV7-2
D: NA
length: 15
DNA: TGTGCCAGCAGCTTAGAGACAGGGGACTACTACGAGCAGTACTTC
CDR3: CASSLETGDYYEQYF

J: TRBJ2-4
size: few
V: TRBV9
D: NA
length: 13
DNA: TGTGCCAGCAGCGTAGTACAGGGCGGCATTCAGTACTTC
CDR3: CASSVVQGGIQYF

J: TRBJ2-3
size: many
V: TRBV18
D: NA
length: 13
DNA: TGTGCCAGCTCGGACATGGGTAGGGATACGCAGTATTTT
CDR3: CASSDMGRDTQYF

J: TRBJ1-2
size: many
V: TRBV11-3
D: NA
length: 12
DNA: TGTGCCAGTGGAGGGCAGGGGTATGGCTACACCTTC
CDR3: CASGGQGYGYTF

J: TRBJ1-1
size: few
V: TRBV6-5
D: TRBD1
length: 16
DNA: TGTGCCAGCAGTTCCTCCCAAGGGGGCCTGAACACTGAAGCTTTCTTT
CDR3: CASSSSQGGLNTEAFF

J: TRBJ2-5
size: many
V: TRBV5-4
D: NA
length: 15
DNA: TGTGCCAGCAGCTCCCCGTTAGGGGGAAGAAAGACCCAGTACTTC
CDR3: CASSSPLGGRKTQYF

J: TRBJ2-7
size: few
V: TRBV7-9
D: TRBD1
length: 13
DNA: TGTGCCAGCAGCACACGACAGGGTGTCGAGCAGTACTTC
CDR3: CASSTRQGVEQYF

J: TRBJ2-1
size: many
V: TRBV21-1
D: NA
length: 16
DNA: TGTGCCAGCAGCAAAGAGGGGCCTCCTGAGTACAATGAGCAGTTCTTC
CDR3: CASSKEGPPEYNEQFF

J: TRBJ1-5
size: few
V: TRBV6-1
D: NA
length: 14
DNA: TGTGCCAGCGGTAACGGACGGGTCAATCAGCCCCAGCATTTT
CDR3: CASGNGRVNQPQHF

J: TRBJ2-6
size: NA
V: TRBV6-2/TRBV6-3
D: NA
length: 16
DNA: TGTGCCAGCAGAAACCGTAGACAGACTGGGGCCAACGTCCTGACTTTC
CDR3: CASRNRRQTGANVLTF

J: TRBJ1-4
size: few
V: TRBV20-1
D: NA
length: 16
DNA: TGCAGTGCTCGAATCCATGCAGGGGCCTCCAATGAAAAACTGTTTTTT
CDR3: CSARIHAGASNEKLFF

J: TRBJ2-7
size: few
V: TRBV4-3
D: NA
length: 15
DNA: TGCGCCAGCAGCCAAGAATCGAACAGGGCCTACGAGCAGTACTTC
CDR3: CASSQESNRAYEQYF

J: TRBJ2-1
size: NA
V: TRBV29-1
D: NA
length: 10
DNA: TGCAGCTGTGTCTTTGGGGAGCAGTTCTTC
CDR3: CSCVFGEQFF

J: TRBJ1-4
size: NA
V: TRBV6-1
D: NA
length: 13
DNA: TGTGCCAGCAGTGCCCGCGGGGGGGAAAAACTGTTTTTT
CDR3: CASSARGGEKLFF

J: TRBJ2-1
size: many
V: TRBV24-1
D: TRBD2
length: 17
DNA: TGTGCCACCAGCGAGGGGAGGGGGCTAGCGGGATACAATGAGCAGTTCTTC
CDR3: CATSEGRGLAGYNEQFF

J: TRBJ1-3
size: NA
V: TRBV5-5
D: NA
length: 14
DNA: TGTGCCAGCAGCTTGGAAACACCTGGAAACACCATATATTTT
CDR3: CASSLETPGNTIYF

J: TRBJ1-2
size: NA
V: TRBV4-2
D: NA
length: 11
DNA: TGTGCCAGCAGCCCCGAGGAAGGCTACACCTTC
CDR3: CASSPEEGYTF

J: TRBJ1-1
size: NA
V: TRBV12-3/TRBV12-4
D: NA
length: 14
DNA: TGTGCCAGCAGTTTAACTGGGGGGCAAACTGAAGCTTTCTTT
CDR3: CASSLTGGQTEAFF

J: TRBJ2-1
size: few
V: TRBV20-1
D: TRBD2
length: 20
DNA: TGCAGTGCTAGAGAAAATTCGGGGGGACTAGCCAAGGTTTCCTACAATGAGCAGTTCTTC
CDR3: CSARENSGGLAKVSYNEQFF

J: TRBJ2-7
size: many
V: TRBV27
D: NA
length: 13
DNA: TGTGCCAGCAGGCCCGGGGTTTCCTACGAGCAGTACTTC
CDR3: CASRPGVSYEQYF

J: TRBJ2-1
size: few
V: TRBV10-3
D: NA
length: 14
DNA: TGTGCCATCAGTGAGGGCCGGGGCTCGGGGGAGCAGTTCTTC
CDR3: CAISEGRGSGEQFF

J: TRBJ1-1
size: few
V: TRBV11-2
D: NA
length: 12
DNA: TGTGCCAGCAGCTTAGTTGGGTTTGAAGCTTTCTTT
CDR3: CASSLVGFEAFF

J: TRBJ2-5
size: many
V: TRBV12-3/TRBV12-4
D: TRBD1
length: 16
DNA: TGTGCCAACCCCCCCGCGGACAGGAGTGACCAAGAGACCCAGTACTTC
CDR3: CANPPADRSDQETQYF

J: TRBJ1-6
size: few
V: TRBV5-4
D: TRBD1
length: 16
DNA: TGTGCCAGCAGCTTGTACAGGGGTCAAGGTAATTCACCCCTCCACTTT
CDR3: CASSLYRGQGNSPLHF

J: TRBJ2-3
size: NA
V: TRBV3-1
D: TRBD2
length: 16
DNA: TGTGCCAGCAGCCAAGGTAGCGGGAGGGTAACAGATACGCAGTATTTT
CDR3: CASSQGSGRVTDTQYF